This passage covers 23 T cell receptor beta chains from one sample sequenced in a study of radiotherapy plus CTLA-4 blockade in lung cancer. Data came from immunoSEQ multiplex PCR; TCRdb stores just in-frame clones and leaves some out. This table holds 90,000 to 150,000 clones, 65% to 85% found once. The sample consisted of peripheral blood, taken from a patient treated with radiotherapy plus ipilimumab. The receptors originated from a human donor with non-small cell lung cancer who had a partial response to radiotherapy plus ipilimumab.

This chain joins TRBV6-1 and TRBJ1-1, with 9 bases fitting TRBD1. The germline V gene encodes CDR1 MNHNS and CDR2 SASEGT. V lost 2 bases and J lost 4; bases outside the gene matches: 5. This CDR3 region has 15 residues. This CDR3 is CASSEHLTGGTEAFF. CDR3 sequence (DNA): TGTGCCAGCAGTGAACACTTGACAGGGGGCACTGAAGCTTTCTTT.

With regard to this clone: The same CDR3 is also encoded by other DNA sequences in this sample. The chain employs TRBV5-6 and TRBJ1-4; perhaps TRBD1 as D (5 bases). CDR3 length: 18 residues. CDR1 is SGHDT and CDR2 is YYEEEE in the germline V gene. V was trimmed by 4 bases and J by 0 bases, leaving 19 bases between them. CDR3 coding DNA: TGTGCCAGCAGCACAAACCCAGGGCTTTTGGCAACTAATGAAAAACTGTTTTTT. Translated: CASSTNPGLLATNEKLFF.

The V gene is TRBV7-2, the J gene TRBJ1-1, with TRBD1 matching over 11 bases. The CDR3 runs to 15 residues. Germline loops: CDR1 SGHTA, CDR2 FQGNSA. The J segment lost 4 bases and the V segment lost 3 bases, leaving 4 bases of the junction unmatched. The DNA of the CDR3 is TGTGCCAGCAGCTTGGACAGGGGGCTGGGCACTGAAGCTTTCTTT. Translation gives CASSLDRGLGTEAFF.

J is TRBJ2-7 and V is TRBV7-9; no clear D. Trimming took off 1 base at V and 2 bases at J, with 3 bases between the two ends. The CDR3 is 12 residues long. Germline V gives CDR1 SEHNR, CDR2 FQNEAQ (reference sequence). Written as DNA, the CDR3 is TGTGCCAGCAGCTTAGTAGCCTACGAGCAGTACTTC. The encoded protein is CASSLVAYEQYF. Combining the CDR3 with reference TRBV7-9 and TRBJ2-7 gives the whole variable domain DTGVSQNPRHKITKRGQNVTFRCDPISEHNRLYWYRQTLGQGPEFLTYFQNEAQLEKSRLLSDRFSAERPKGSFSTLEIQRTEQGDSAMYLCASSLVAYEQYFGPGTRLTVT.

The CDR3 coding sequence is TGTGCTAGTGGTTTGGGGGGGGGCCCAACGAACACTGAAGCTTTCTTT. This encodes CASGLGGGPTNTEAFF. The rearrangement uses TRBV12-5 and TRBJ1-1; maybe TRBD1 (6 bases). Per germline, CDR1 LGHNT and CDR2 FRNRAP. The CDR3 has 16 amino acids. Trimming cost V 1 base and J 1 base, with 13 bases left between them.

The rearrangement joins TRBV18 to TRBJ2-7, with 7 nucleotides matching TRBD1. The CDR3 is 18 amino acids. Per the germline V gene, CDR1 is KGHSH and CDR2 is LQKENI. After removal of 0 bases from V and 1 base from J, the junction contained 12 bases not matched to a gene. The CDR3 region is CASSPPIPDRTLSYEQYF. CDR3 nucleotide sequence: TGTGCCAGCTCACCACCGATCCCGGACAGGACTCTTTCCTACGAGCAGTACTTC. Drawing the rest from reference TRBV18 and TRBJ2-7, the complete variable domain is NAGVMQNPRHLVRRRGQEARLRCSPMKGHSHVYWYRQLPEEGLKFMVYLQKENIIDESGMPKERFSAEFPKEGPSILRIQQVVRGDSAAYFCASSPPIPDRTLSYEQYFGPGTRLTVT.

The J gene is TRBJ1-5, the V gene TRBV4-1; TRBD1 matches 9 bases. V lost 4 bases to trimming and J lost 6 bases; unmatched junction nucleotides: 10. CDR3 size: 16 residues. Germline CDR1 and CDR2: MGHRA and YSYEKL. Here the CDR3 DNA reads TGCGCCAGCAGCCCTGACGTGGGGACAGGGAGTCAGCCCCAGCATTTT. It codes for CASSPDVGTGSQPQHF.

The CDR3 region is CASSPYSGTAATGELFF. CDR3 DNA: TGTGCCAGCAGTCCGTATTCCGGGACAGCAGCAACCGGGGAGCTGTTTTTT. The chain carries TRBV2 and TRBJ2-2, with TRBD1 identical over 7 bases. This CDR3 region has 17 residues. The V segment lost 5 bases and the J segment 5 bases; nucleotides outside the gene matches: 14. Per the germline V gene, CDR1 is SNHLY and CDR2 is FYNNEI.

The chain recombines TRBV6-6 with TRBJ1-5; unclear D gene. The germline V gene encodes CDR1 MNHNY and CDR2 SVGAGI (reference sequence). The CDR3 runs to 14 residues. Trimming left V 0 bases short and J 2 bases short, with 5 bases between. Written as DNA, the CDR3 is TGTGCCAGCAGTTACTCGTCCGGCAATCAGCCCCAGCATTTT. Its translation is CASSYSSGNQPQHF.

The chain links TRBV5-1 to TRBJ2-2, with TRBD1 matching 9 bases. The ends lost 5 bases at V and 5 bases at J; junction bases unmatched: 7. This CDR3 spans 15 amino acids. Germline CDR1 and CDR2: SGHRS and YFSETQ. The CDR3 spells CASRERTGDTGELFF. The CDR3 DNA sequence: TGCGCCAGCAGGGAAAGGACAGGGGATACCGGGGAGCTGTTTTTT. Variable domain in full (rest from reference TRBV5-1 and TRBJ2-2): KAGVTQTPRYLIKTRGQQVTLSCSPISGHRSVSWYQQTPGQGLQFLFEYFSETQRNKGNFPGRFSGRQFSNSRSEMNVSTLELGDSALYLCASRERTGDTGELFFGEGSRLTVL.

This clone was detected a few times. The chain is built from TRBV7-2 and TRBJ2-1, with 11 bases identical to TRBD2. CDR3 length: 15 residues. Losses at the gene ends were 6 bases for V and 14 bases for J; bases not matched to a gene: 15. Germline assignment: CDR1 SGHTA and CDR2 FQGNSA. The CDR3 sequence: CASRSRSTSGSSKFF. The DNA of the CDR3 is TGTGCCAGCAGGTCAAGGTCCACTAGCGGGAGCTCCAAGTTCTTC.

The V and J genes are TRBV5-1 and TRBJ2-3; D remains unclear. The CDR3 has 13 residues. The V and J ends lost 1 base and 5 bases respectively, with 8 bases between them. Germline CDR1 and CDR2: SGHRS and YFSETQ. DNA of the CDR3: TGCGCCAGCAGCTTGCGCCCCAGAGATACGCAGTATTTT. It is translated as CASSLRPRDTQYF.

This chain joins TRBV7-2 and TRBJ1-2, with TRBD1 matching 11 bases. CDR3 length equals 15 residues. Germline V gives CDR1 SGHTA, CDR2 FQGNSA. The trim removed 7 bases at V and 8 bases at J, leaving 12 bases unmatched. As DNA, the CDR3 is TGTGCCAGCACAATCGACGGGACAGGGGGTCGGGGCTACACCTTC. Amino acids: CASTIDGTGGRGYTF.

This chain connects TRBV11-2 to TRBJ1-5, with TRBD1 identical over 7 bases. CDR3 size: 16 residues. V trimming: 1 base; J trimming: 2 bases; junction bases outside the gene matches: 5. Germline V gene data show CDR1 as SGHAT and CDR2 as FQNNGV. Written as DNA, the CDR3 is TGTGCCAGCAGCTTAGGGGACAGTTCGGGCAATCAGCCCCAGCATTTT. Protein sequence: CASSLGDSSGNQPQHF.

This chain uses TRBV5-1 with TRBJ1-4; 8 bases line up with TRBD1. Germline-derived CDR1 and CDR2 are SGHRS and YFSETQ. The CDR3 length is 15 residues. Losses at the gene ends were 4 bases for V and 4 bases for J; bases not matched to a gene: 6. CDR3 coding DNA: TGCGCCAGCAGCGTGGGACAGGCAATTAATGAAAAACTGTTTTTT. Residues: CASSVGQAINEKLFF.

The genes are TRBV28 and TRBJ1-5, with TRBD1 matching over 11 bases. J gave up 9 bases and V 5 bases, and 12 bases lay outside the gene matches. Germline-derived CDR1 and CDR2 are MDHEN and SYDVKM. CDR3 length equals 16 residues. CDR3 DNA: TGTGCCAGCAGTACATATGGGACAGGGGGGGCCCGGCCCCAGCATTTT. Amino acid sequence: CASSTYGTGGARPQHF. The whole variable domain, remainder taken from reference TRBV28 and TRBJ1-5, is DVKVTQSSRYLVKRTGEKVFLECVQDMDHENMFWYRQDPGLGLRLIYFSYDVKMKEKGDIPEGYSVSREKKERFSLILESASTNQTSMYLCASSTYGTGGARPQHFGDGTRLSIL.

The chain carries TRBV6-5 and TRBJ2-7; D is undetermined. CDR3 size: 15 residues. The germline CDR1 and CDR2 sequences are MNHEY and SVGAGI. Trimming pared 2 bases from V and 0 bases from J, leaving 11 bases between. The CDR3 DNA sequence: TGTGCCAGCAGTTACGTTGCGAGTAGCTCCTACGAGCAGTACTTC. It codes for CASSYVASSSYEQYF.

The chain couples TRBV29-1 to TRBJ2-7, with 7 bases fitting TRBD2. The CDR3 is made up of 14 amino acids. After removal of 4 bases from V and 0 bases from J, the junction contained 6 bases not matched to a gene. Germline V gene lookup returns CDR1 SQVTM and CDR2 ANQGSEA. The DNA of the CDR3 is TGCAGCGTTGGGGGGGGAGGGAGCTCCTACGAGCAGTACTTC. Translating gives CSVGGGGSSYEQYF.

The V gene is TRBV6-5, the J gene TRBJ2-1; D is possibly TRBD2 (6 bases). The CDR3 is made up of 15 amino acids. The germline gives CDR1 MNHEY, CDR2 SVGAGI. Trimming took off 6 bases at V and 0 bases at J, with 12 bases between the two ends. The CDR3 reads CASRISLASYNEQFF. The DNA for the CDR3 is TGTGCCAGCAGAATCTCACTAGCCTCCTACAATGAGCAGTTCTTC.

This chain uses TRBV6-5 with TRBJ2-7, with 10 bases aligning to TRBD2. The CDR3 covers 16 residues. Germline V gene lookup returns CDR1 MNHEY and CDR2 SVGAGI. J lost 0 bases, V lost 0 bases, and 2 bases had no gene match. The CDR3 loop is CASSYSASGSSYEQYF. The DNA of the CDR3 is TGTGCCAGCAGTTACTCTGCTAGCGGGAGCTCCTACGAGCAGTACTTC.

This clone appeared a single time. V and J are TRBV6-1 and TRBJ2-7, with TRBD2 matching over 8 bases. The length of the CDR3 is 14 residues. Germline-derived CDR1 and CDR2 are MNHNS and SASEGT. V lost 5 bases to trimming and J lost 7 bases; unmatched junction nucleotides: 10. The CDR3 here is CASSRTSTLGEQYF. CDR3 coding DNA: TGTGCCAGCAGTAGGACTAGCACCTTGGGGGAGCAGTACTTC.

The V gene is TRBV28, the J gene TRBJ1-2; D remains ambiguous. V lost 6 bases to trimming and J lost 2 bases, with 19 bases between them. The CDR3 has 16 amino acids. In germline, CDR1 is MDHEN, CDR2 SYDVKM. CDR3 in amino acids: CASSSVAGDDNYGYTF. CDR3 coding DNA: TGTGCCAGCAGCTCCGTGGCAGGCGACGACAACTATGGCTACACCTTC.

This clone was picked up one time. The chain carries TRBV6-5 and TRBJ1-2; the match to TRBD1 covers 8 bases. Looked up from germline, CDR1 is MNHEY and CDR2 is SVGAGI. With V trimmed by 9 bases and J by 4 bases, 4 bases remained unmatched. The CDR3 extends over 12 amino acids. CDR3 in DNA: TGTGCCAGTGACAGGGGTCTCTATGGCTACACCTTC. It is translated as CASDRGLYGYTF.